This TCR beta chain comes out of a study of T cells of healthy individuals. The V gene's germline CDR1 is KGHSH and CDR2 LQKENI. The CDR3 extends over 18 amino acids. V shed 2 bases, J shed 1 base, and the junction held 7 bases outside the gene matches. This clonotype was seen at least ten times. TCRdb independently ran MiXCR on the 5' RACE reads; one entry per CDR3 protein. The sample holds just over 40,000 distinct CDR3 sequences, roughly 4.3% seen once. This receptor was obtained from a human donor in good health. The chain has TRBV18 and TRBJ2-3, with TRBD2 matching 12 bases. CDR3 sequence reads: CASSPRTSGNVGTDTQYF. Here the CDR3 DNA reads TGTGCCAGCTCACCAAGGACTAGCGGGAATGTAGGCACAGATACGCAGTATTTT.